This T cell receptor beta chain was sequenced during a study of vaccination effects on CD4 cells after COVID-19. Only in-frame clones appear in the TCRdb table, and some are missing; sequencing was by immunoSEQ multiplex PCR. There are under 80,000 clones in the sample; 65% to 75% occur only once, and less than 5.5% lies in the top ten. With respect to this clone: The antigen is unknown.

In the ViraFEST assay, antigen-specific CD4+ clonotypes were identified by expansion after peptide-pool stimulation. Culture proceeded for approximately 10 days, and CD4+ T cells were then isolated. PCR showed that the person got SARS-CoV-2 infection at some point between March and December 2020. The negative control culture condition consisted of an HIV-1 Nef peptide pool. Fresh IL-2-containing medium replaced half the medium on days 3 and 7. The CDR3 is 16 amino acids. Germline CDR1 is KGHDR and CDR2 is SFDVKD. The junction had 4 bases not matched to a gene; V was cut back by 5 bases and J by 1 base. The study's findings and limits: Marked clonal contraction of both clone types appeared late after vaccination. Early post-infection timepoints were missing from the study, which also had few convalescent patients.

The chain has TRBV24-1 and TRBJ2-2; 9 bases agree with TRBD1. This sequence was found in a human donor who had a prior SARS-CoV-2 infection. Material: CD4+ T cells from PBMCs cultured with HIV peptides, obtained before COVID-19 vaccination. The subset: HIV-1 Nef peptide pool negative control/reference culture. CDR3 in amino acids: CATSVGTGRNTGELFF. The CDR3 nucleotides read TGTGCCACCAGTGTAGGGACAGGGAGGAACACCGGGGAGCTGTTTTTT.